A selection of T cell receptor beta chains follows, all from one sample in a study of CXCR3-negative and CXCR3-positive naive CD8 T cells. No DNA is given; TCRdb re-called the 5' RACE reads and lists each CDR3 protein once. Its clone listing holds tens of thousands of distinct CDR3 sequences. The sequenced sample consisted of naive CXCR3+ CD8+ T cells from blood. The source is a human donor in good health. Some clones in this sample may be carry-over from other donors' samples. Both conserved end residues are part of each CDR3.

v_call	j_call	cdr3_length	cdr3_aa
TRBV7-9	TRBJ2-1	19	CASSLVGLGGTSSYNEQFF
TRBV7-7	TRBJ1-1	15	CASSEGTGPNTVAFF
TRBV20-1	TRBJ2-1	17	CSARDGLAAISYNEQFF
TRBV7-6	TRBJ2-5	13	CASGQREGETQYF
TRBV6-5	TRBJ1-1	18	CASSYDIYSLTANTEAFF
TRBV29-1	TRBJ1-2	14	CSVDSIQDGIGYTF
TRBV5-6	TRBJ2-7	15	CASSWTGQEIYEQYF
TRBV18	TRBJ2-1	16	CASSPHSGDGYNEQFF
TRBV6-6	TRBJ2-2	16	CASSSLAQGITGELFF
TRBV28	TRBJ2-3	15	CATAHPDRASDTQYF
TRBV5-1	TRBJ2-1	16	CASSLGTGQGYNEQFF
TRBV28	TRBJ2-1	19	CASLTGFSASGGPDNEQFF
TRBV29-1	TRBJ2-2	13	CSVEGQNTGELFF
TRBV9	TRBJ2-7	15	CASSVRDSRSYEQYF
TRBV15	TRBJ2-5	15	CATSEEGAQGETQYF
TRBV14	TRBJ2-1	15	CASSQEDIPYNEQFF
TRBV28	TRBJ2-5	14	CASSADLDRETQYF
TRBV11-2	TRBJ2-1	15	CASSFGTGIYNEQFF
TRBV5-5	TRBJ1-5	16	CASSLEGEGPNQPQHF
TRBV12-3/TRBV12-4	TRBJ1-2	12	CASRGQGYGYTF
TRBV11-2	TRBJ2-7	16	CASSSVTQEDFYEQYF
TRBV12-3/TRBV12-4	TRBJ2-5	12	CASNEAQETQYF
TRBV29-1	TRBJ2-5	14	CSVTDQKIGETQCF
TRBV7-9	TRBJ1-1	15	CAYRETGGKDTEAFF
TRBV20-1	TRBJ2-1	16	CSAHGTSESGPLRQFF
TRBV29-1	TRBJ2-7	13	CSIPGRGFYEQYF
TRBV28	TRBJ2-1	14	CATRADRAEGEQFF
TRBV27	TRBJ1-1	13	CASGGQGDTEAFF
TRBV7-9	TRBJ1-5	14	CASSLGAGDQPQHF
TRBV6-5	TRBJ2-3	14	CASSALSRGDTQYF
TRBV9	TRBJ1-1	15	CASSSRETVNTEAFF
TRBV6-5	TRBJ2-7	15	CASTDGDRGAGEQYF
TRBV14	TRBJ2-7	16	CASSQSGGLAQDEQYF
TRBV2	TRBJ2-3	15	CASSPGSYSGDTQYF
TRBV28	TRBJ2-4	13	CASSAGTKNIQYF
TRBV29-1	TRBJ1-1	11	CSVPGDTEAFF
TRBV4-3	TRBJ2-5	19	CASSQPRLAEFEGRETQYF
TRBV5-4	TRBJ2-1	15	CASSWGQGAGNEQFF
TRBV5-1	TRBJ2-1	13	CASSLCWDNEQFF
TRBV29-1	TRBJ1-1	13	CSVAPAGEFQAFF
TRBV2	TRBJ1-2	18	CASSPSPRDIQPNYGYTF